These 8 T cell receptor beta chains came from one sample sequenced in a study of cytomegalovirus exposure and HLA in healthy donors. With 60 Vbeta and 13 Jbeta primers, the PCR was carried out. Libraries were prepared by immunoSEQ multiplex PCR; TCRdb keeps only in-frame clonotypes and omits some of them. The data show around 170,000 clones, around three quarters seen once. The sequencing input was PBMCs. The receptors shown here come from a woman aged 45-65 years in good health and CMV-seropositive.

The chain employs TRBV6-1 and TRBJ1-5; D is perhaps TRBD1 (6 bases). Germline CDR1 reads MNHNS; CDR2 reads SASEGT. V was pared by 4 bases and J by 7 bases, with 11 bases between. The CDR3 covers 13 residues. The CDR3 loop is CASSAQGNQPQHF. CDR3 DNA: TGTGCCAGCAGTGCCCAGGGGAACCAGCCCCAGCATTTT.

J is TRBJ2-7 and V is TRBV7-2, with D perhaps matching TRBD2 (6 bases). Trimming removed 6 bases at V and 1 base at J, with 10 bases between. The CDR3 is 13 residues long. From germline, CDR1 is SGHTA and CDR2 FQGNSA. This CDR3 reads CASRSAGSYEQYF. CDR3 in DNA: TGTGCCAGCAGGTCCGCGGGGTCCTACGAGCAGTACTTC. Looking up the rest from reference TRBV7-2 and TRBJ2-7 gives the full variable domain: GAGVSQSPSNKVTEKGKDVELRCDPISGHTALYWYRQSLGQGLEFLIYFQGNSAPDKSGLPSDRFSAERTGGSVSTLTIQRTQQEDSAVYLCASRSAGSYEQYFGPGTRLTVT.

This rearrangement joins TRBV7-9 to TRBJ1-2; D remains ambiguous. The CDR3 has 13 residues. Germline V gene lookup returns CDR1 SEHNR and CDR2 FQNEAQ (reference sequence). With 1 base removed from V and 8 bases from J, the gap between germline ends came to 11 bases. The CDR3 nucleotides are TGTGCCAGCAGCTTAGGTTTCTCCGGGGGCTACACCTTC. Its protein product is CASSLGFSGGYTF. Full variable domain (outside the CDR3, taken from reference TRBV7-9 and TRBJ1-2): DTGVSQNPRHKITKRGQNVTFRCDPISEHNRLYWYRQTLGQGPEFLTYFQNEAQLEKSRLLSDRFSAERPKGSFSTLEIQRTEQGDSAMYLCASSLGFSGGYTFGSGTRLTVV.

The genes are TRBV6-1 and TRBJ1-6; D call uncertain. Trimming cost V 6 bases and J 14 bases, with 11 bases left between them. This CDR3 spans 11 amino acids. Germline V gives CDR1 MNHNS, CDR2 SASEGT. The DNA for the CDR3 is TGTGCCAGCAGCGAGTACAGTTCCCTCCACTTT. Encoded protein: CASSEYSSLHF.

The chain joins TRBV29-1 to TRBJ2-5, with unresolved D. Trimming removed 6 bases at V and 1 base at J, with 9 bases between. Germline values: CDR1 SQVTM, CDR2 ANQGSEA. The length of the CDR3 is 12 residues. CDR3: CSVSRAQETQYF. DNA for the CDR3: TGCAGCGTCTCAAGAGCCCAAGAGACCCAGTACTTC.

This chain connects TRBV5-4 to TRBJ2-2; TRBD1 aligns across 11 bases. Germline CDR1 is SGHNT and CDR2 is YYREEE (reference sequence). V was pared by 4 bases and J by 4 bases, with 6 bases of the junction left unmatched. The CDR3 is 16 amino acids. This CDR3 is CASSRTGGLGTGELFF. CDR3 sequence (DNA): TGTGCCAGCAGCAGGACAGGGGGCCTAGGCACCGGGGAGCTGTTTTTT.

The rearrangement uses TRBV6-5 and TRBJ1-1; tentatively, D is TRBD1 (5 bases). This CDR3 is 15 amino acids long. From germline, CDR1 is MNHEY and CDR2 SVGAGI. Trimming pared 0 bases from V and 4 bases from J, leaving 12 bases between. CDR3 in amino acids: CASSYSPGWGTEAFF. The CDR3 DNA follows: TGTGCCAGCAGTTACTCTCCAGGGTGGGGCACTGAAGCTTTCTTT.

The chain has TRBV7-9 and TRBJ1-2; TRBD1 matches at 8 bases. The CDR3 spans 14 residues. The V gene's germline CDR1 is SEHNR and CDR2 FQNEAQ (reference sequence). Losses at the gene ends were 5 bases for V and 7 bases for J; bases not matched to a gene: 9. The CDR3 nucleotides read TGTGCCAGCAGCCAGGACAGGGCGAGAGCTGGCTACACCTTC. It yields the protein CASSQDRARAGYTF.